The subject of this entry is one T cell receptor (beta chain). What it recognizes is unknown. These data originate in a study of CD8+ T cells in alopecia areata. Noted treatment: oral pan-JAK inhibitor, 5-10 mg twice daily. The investigators collected lesional scalp punch biopsies and peripheral blood from alopecia areata patients. RNA, once extracted, was reverse transcribed into cDNA for use as the sequencing template. Some clones are missing from TCRdb's copy, which holds only in-frame ones; the method was immunoSEQ multiplex PCR. The repertoire includes approximately 90,000 clones, approximately 70% of them detected once, and roughly 17% sits in the top ten. Points from the study as a whole: Scalp clonality and expanded CD8+ clones among the top 100 fell significantly with tofacitinib.

Sequencing was performed on CD8+ T cells sorted from blood, taken between weeks 43 and 45, from a patient treated with tofacitinib. The TCR originated in a human donor with alopecia areata.

The CDR3 coding sequence is TGCGCCAGCAGCCTGGGACAGTTTGTCACCGGGGAGCTGTTTTTT. The encoded protein is CASSLGQFVTGELFF. The V gene is TRBV4-1, the J gene TRBJ2-2; TRBD1 agrees at 7 bases. V dropped 4 bases and J dropped 4; count of bases not matched to a gene: 6. CDR1 is MGHRA, CDR2 YSYEKL, per germline. The CDR3 runs 15 residues.